What follows describes a single TCR beta chain. Antigen specificity is unknown. The CDR3 is 17 amino acids. V lost 5 bases and J 4 bases, leaving 21 bases between the germline ends. Per germline, CDR1 SGHTA and CDR2 FQGNSA. The sample is drawn from a study of cytomegalovirus exposure and HLA in healthy donors. Turning to the study itself: Early released data comprised about 90 million unique TCRs from HLA-typed donors. Study-level findings and limits: Most of the TCR beta V segments (in an earlier analysis) were productive either about 87% or about 30% of the time. Researchers reported in a later analysis that a missense DCLRE1C variant was tied to TCR beta V- and J-gene trimming. Rarity marked most TCR sequences, yet some public TCRs occurred in many donors.

The PCR employed 60 Vbeta primers together with 13 Jbeta primers. Using immunoSEQ multiplex PCR, the repertoire was profiled, and TCRdb retains in-frame clones only, with some absent. The sample holds about 50,000 clones; about 82% are singletons and the top ten take about 1.4%. The clonotype was recovered from a man aged 25-45 years in good health and CMV-seronegative. The chain links TRBV7-2 to TRBJ2-1, with a possible D match to TRBD2 (6 bases). The sample comprised PBMCs. The DNA for the CDR3 is TGTGCCAGCAGCCCAATTTCCCGGGGGACCTATTACAATGAGCAGTTCTTC. Protein: CASSPISRGTYYNEQFF. The full variable domain, rest sourced from reference TRBV7-2 and TRBJ2-1, is GAGVSQSPSNKVTEKGKDVELRCDPISGHTALYWYRQSLGQGLEFLIYFQGNSAPDKSGLPSDRFSAERTGGSVSTLTIQRTQQEDSAVYLCASSPISRGTYYNEQFFGPGTRLTVL.